The clone carrying this T cell receptor beta chain was counted many times. Its antigen is undetermined. The data belong to a study of early T cells in non-severe SARS-CoV-2 infection. On the study more broadly: Unsorted whole blood bulk RNA was sequenced, with unpaired chains. Findings and caveats of the study: Reliance on VDJdb matching favored anti-spike CD8 responses; private and CD4 specificities were missed.

Trimming stripped 5 bases from V and 1 base from J, with 15 bases between. The V gene's germline CDR1 is SGHAT and CDR2 FQNNGV. The CDR3 covers 16 residues. Unique molecular identifiers tagged individual cDNA molecules. In TCRdb, the 5' RACE reads were re-called with MiXCR into one record per CDR3 protein. The data show nearly 60,000 distinct CDR3 sequences, more than 9.5% seen once. The V gene is TRBV11-2, the J gene TRBJ2-4, with a tentative D call TRBD1 (6 bases). Specimen: whole blood. This TCR was recovered from an adult who was a healthcare worker with PCR-confirmed SARS-CoV-2 infection or an uninfected control (not recorded which). The CDR3 sequence: CASSTAFGGAKNIQYF. The CDR3 region has the DNA TGTGCCAGCAGCACCGCCTTTGGGGGCGCCAAAAACATTCAGTACTTC.